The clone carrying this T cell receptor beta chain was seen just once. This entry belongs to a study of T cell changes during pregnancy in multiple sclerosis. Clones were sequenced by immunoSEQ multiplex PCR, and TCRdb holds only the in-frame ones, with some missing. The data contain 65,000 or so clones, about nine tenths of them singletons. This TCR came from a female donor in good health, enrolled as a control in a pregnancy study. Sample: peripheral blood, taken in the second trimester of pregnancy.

The CDR3 nucleotides are TGTGCCAGCAGCTTTGTATACGAGCAGTACTTC. Amino acids: CASSFVYEQYF. The V gene is TRBV7-9, the J gene TRBJ2-7; D uncertain. V was clipped by 3 bases and J by 4 bases, with 4 bases between them. In germline, CDR1 is SEHNR, CDR2 FQNEAQ (reference sequence). The CDR3 has 11 residues.